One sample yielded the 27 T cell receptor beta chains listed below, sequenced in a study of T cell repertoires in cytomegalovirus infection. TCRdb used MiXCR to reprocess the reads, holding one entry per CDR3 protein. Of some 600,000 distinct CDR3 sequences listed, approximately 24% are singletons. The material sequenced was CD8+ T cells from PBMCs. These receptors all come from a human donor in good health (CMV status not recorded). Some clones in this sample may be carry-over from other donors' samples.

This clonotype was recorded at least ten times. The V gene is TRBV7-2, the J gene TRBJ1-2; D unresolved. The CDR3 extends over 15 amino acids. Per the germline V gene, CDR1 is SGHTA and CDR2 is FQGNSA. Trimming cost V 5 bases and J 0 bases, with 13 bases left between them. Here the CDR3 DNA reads TGTGCCAGCAGCCCTTCGACGGTAGCTAACTATGGCTACACCTTC. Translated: CASSPSTVANYGYTF.

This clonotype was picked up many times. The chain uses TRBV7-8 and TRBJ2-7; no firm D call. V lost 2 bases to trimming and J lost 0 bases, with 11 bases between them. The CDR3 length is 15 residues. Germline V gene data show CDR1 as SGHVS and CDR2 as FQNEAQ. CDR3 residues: CASSLHPSFSYEQYF. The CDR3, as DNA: TGTGCCAGCAGCTTACATCCCTCTTTCTCCTACGAGCAGTACTTC.

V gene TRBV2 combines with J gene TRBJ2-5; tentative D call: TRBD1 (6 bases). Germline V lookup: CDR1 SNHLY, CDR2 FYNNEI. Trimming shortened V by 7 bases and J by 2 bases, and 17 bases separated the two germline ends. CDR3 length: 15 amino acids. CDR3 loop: CASTGFPGQQETQYF. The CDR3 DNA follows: TGTGCCAGCACTGGATTCCCGGGACAACAAGAGACCCAGTACTTC.

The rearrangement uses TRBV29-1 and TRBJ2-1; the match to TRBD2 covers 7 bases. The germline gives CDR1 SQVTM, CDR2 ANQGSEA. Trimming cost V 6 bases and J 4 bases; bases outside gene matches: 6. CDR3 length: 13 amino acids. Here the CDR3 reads CSVPGTNYNEQFF. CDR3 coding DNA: TGCAGCGTCCCCGGGACTAATTACAATGAGCAGTTCTTC.

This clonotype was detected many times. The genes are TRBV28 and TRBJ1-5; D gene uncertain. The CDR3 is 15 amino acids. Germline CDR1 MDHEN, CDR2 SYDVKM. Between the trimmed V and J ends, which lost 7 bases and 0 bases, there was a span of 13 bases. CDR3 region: CASNPGEYSNQPQHF. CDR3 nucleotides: TGTGCCAGCAACCCTGGGGAGTATAGCAATCAGCCCCAGCATTTT.

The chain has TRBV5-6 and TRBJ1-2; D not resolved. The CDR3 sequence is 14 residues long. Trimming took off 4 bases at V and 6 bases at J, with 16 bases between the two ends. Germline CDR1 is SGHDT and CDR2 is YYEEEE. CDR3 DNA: TGTGCCAGCAGCGCCGGACGGCCTAGCCATGGCTACACCTTC. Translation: CASSAGRPSHGYTF. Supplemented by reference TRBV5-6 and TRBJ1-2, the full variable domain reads DAGVTQSPTHLIKTRGQQVTLRCSPKSGHDTVSWYQQALGQGPQFIFQYYEEEERQRGNFPDRFSGHQFPNYSSELNVNALLLGDSALYLCASSAGRPSHGYTFGSGTRLTVV.

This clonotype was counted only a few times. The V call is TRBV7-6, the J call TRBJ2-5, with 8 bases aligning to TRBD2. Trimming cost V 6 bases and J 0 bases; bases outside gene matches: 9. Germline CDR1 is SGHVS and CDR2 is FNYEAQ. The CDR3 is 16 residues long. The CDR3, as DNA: TGTGCCAGCAGGCTCGACGGGGGGGTGTACCAAGAGACCCAGTACTTC. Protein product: CASRLDGGVYQETQYF.

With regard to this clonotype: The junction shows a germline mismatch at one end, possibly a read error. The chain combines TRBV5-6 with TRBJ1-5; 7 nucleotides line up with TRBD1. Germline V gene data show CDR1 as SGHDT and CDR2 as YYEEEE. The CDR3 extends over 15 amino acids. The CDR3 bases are TGTGCCAGCAGCTCGGGACAGTATAGCAATCAGCCCCGGCATTTT. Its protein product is CASSSGQYSNQPRHF.

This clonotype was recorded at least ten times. The CDR3 DNA sequence: TGTGCTAGTGGTCTACATCAGGGGGTTTCAACAGATACGCAGTATTTT. Translating gives CASGLHQGVSTDTQYF. The V gene is TRBV12-5, the J gene TRBJ2-3; 7 bases agree with TRBD1. J gave up 3 bases and V 5 bases, and 11 bases lay outside the gene matches. This CDR3 comprises 16 residues. CDR1 and CDR2 from the germline V gene are LGHNT and FRNRAP. Full variable domain (rest looked up from reference TRBV12-5 and TRBJ2-3): DARVTQTPRHKVTEMGQEVTMRCQPILGHNTVFWYRQTMMQGLELLAYFRNRAPLDDSGMPKDRFSAEMPDATLATLKIQPSEPRDSAVYFCASGLHQGVSTDTQYFGPGTRLTVL.

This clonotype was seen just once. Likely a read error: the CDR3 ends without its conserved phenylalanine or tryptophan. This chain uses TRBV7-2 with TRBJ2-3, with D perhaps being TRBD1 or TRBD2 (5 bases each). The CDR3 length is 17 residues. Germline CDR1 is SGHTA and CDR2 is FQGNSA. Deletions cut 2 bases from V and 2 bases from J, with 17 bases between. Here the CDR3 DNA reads TGTGCCAGCAGCTTAATTCCAACGGGGCGAGACACAGATACGCAGTATCTT. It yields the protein CASSLIPTGRDTDTQYL.

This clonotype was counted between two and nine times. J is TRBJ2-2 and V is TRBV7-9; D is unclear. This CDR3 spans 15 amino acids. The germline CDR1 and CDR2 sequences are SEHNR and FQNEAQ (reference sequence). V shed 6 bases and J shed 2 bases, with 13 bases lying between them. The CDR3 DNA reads TGTGCCAGCAGTTCGACGGAGCGAAACACCGGGGAGCTGTTTTTT. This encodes CASSSTERNTGELFF.

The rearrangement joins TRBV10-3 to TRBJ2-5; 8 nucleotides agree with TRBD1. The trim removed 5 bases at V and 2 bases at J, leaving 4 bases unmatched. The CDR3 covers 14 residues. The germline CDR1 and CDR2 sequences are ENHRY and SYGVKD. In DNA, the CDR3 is TGTGCCATCAGTCCCCGGGACAGGCAAGAGACCCAGTACTTC. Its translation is CAISPRDRQETQYF.

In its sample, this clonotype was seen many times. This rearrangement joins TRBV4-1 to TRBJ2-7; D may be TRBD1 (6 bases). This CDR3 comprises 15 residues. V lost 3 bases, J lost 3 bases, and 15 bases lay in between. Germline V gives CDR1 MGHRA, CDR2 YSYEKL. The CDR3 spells CASSQETGIFYEQYF. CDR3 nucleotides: TGCGCCAGCAGCCAGGAAACAGGGATATTCTACGAGCAGTACTTC.

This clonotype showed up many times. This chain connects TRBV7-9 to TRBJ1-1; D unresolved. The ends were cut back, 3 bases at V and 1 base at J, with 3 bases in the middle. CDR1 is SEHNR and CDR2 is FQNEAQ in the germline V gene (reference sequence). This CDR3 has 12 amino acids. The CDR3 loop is CASSFQNTEAFF. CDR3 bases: TGTGCCAGCAGCTTTCAGAACACTGAAGCTTTCTTT. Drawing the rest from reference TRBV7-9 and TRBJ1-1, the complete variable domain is DTGVSQNPRHKITKRGQNVTFRCDPISEHNRLYWYRQTLGQGPEFLTYFQNEAQLEKSRLLSDRFSAERPKGSFSTLEIQRTEQGDSAMYLCASSFQNTEAFFGQGTRLTVV.

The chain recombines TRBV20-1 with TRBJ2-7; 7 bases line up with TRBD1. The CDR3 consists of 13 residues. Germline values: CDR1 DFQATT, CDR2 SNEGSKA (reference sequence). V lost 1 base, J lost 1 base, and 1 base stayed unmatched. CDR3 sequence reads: CSARAGGSYEQYF. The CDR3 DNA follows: TGCAGTGCTAGAGCAGGGGGATCCTACGAGCAGTACTTC.

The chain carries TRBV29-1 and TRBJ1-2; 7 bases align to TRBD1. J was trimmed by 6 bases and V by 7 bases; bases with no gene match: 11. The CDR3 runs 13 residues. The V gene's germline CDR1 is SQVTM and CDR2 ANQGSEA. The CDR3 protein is CSAPRRGGDGYTF. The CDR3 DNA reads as TGCAGCGCCCCACGCAGGGGGGGTGATGGCTACACCTTC. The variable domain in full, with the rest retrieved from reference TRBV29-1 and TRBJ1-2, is SAVISQKPSRDICQRGTSLTIQCQVDSQVTMMFWYRQQPGQSLTLIATANQGSEATYESGFVIDKFPISRPNLTFSTLTVSNMSPEDSSIYLCSAPRRGGDGYTFGSGTRLTVV.

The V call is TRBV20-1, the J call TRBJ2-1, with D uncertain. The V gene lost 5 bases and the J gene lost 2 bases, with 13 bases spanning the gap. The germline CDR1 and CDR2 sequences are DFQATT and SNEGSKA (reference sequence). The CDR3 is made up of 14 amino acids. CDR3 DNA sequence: TGCAGTGCTGCCCCCGATGGGCCCTACAATGAGCAGTTCTTC. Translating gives CSAAPDGPYNEQFF.

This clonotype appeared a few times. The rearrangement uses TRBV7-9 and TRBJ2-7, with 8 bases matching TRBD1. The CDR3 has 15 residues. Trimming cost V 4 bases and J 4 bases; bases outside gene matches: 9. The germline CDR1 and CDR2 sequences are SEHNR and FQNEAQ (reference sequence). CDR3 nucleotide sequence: TGTGCCAGCAGCTGGGGACAGGATGTTGGGTACGAGCAGTACTTC. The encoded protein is CASSWGQDVGYEQYF. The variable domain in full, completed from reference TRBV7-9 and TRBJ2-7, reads DTGVSQNPRHKITKRGQNVTFRCDPISEHNRLYWYRQTLGQGPEFLTYFQNEAQLEKSRLLSDRFSAERPKGSFSTLEIQRTEQGDSAMYLCASSWGQDVGYEQYFGPGTRLTVT.

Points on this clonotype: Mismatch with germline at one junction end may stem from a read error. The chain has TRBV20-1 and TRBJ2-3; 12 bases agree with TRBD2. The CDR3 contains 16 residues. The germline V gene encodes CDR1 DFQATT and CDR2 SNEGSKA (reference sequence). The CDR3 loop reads CSAPPPSGGGVYTLYF. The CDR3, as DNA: TGCAGTGCTCCCCCACCTAGCGGGGGGGGGGTATATACGCTGTATTTT.

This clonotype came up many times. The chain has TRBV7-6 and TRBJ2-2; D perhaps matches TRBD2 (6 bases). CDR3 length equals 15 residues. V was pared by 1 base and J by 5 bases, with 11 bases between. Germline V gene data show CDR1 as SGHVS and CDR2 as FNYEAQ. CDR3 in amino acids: CASSLGGTGTGELFF. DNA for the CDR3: TGTGCCAGCAGCTTAGGCGGGACGGGAACCGGGGAGCTGTTTTTT.

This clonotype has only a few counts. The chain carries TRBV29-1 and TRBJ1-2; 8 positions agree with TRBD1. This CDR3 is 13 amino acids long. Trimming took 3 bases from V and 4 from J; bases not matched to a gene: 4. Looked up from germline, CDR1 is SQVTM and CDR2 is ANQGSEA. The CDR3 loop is CSVEDRVPYGYTF. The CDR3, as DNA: TGCAGCGTTGAGGACAGGGTCCCCTATGGCTACACCTTC. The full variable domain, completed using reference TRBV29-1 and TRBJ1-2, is SAVISQKPSRDICQRGTSLTIQCQVDSQVTMMFWYRQQPGQSLTLIATANQGSEATYESGFVIDKFPISRPNLTFSTLTVSNMSPEDSSIYLCSVEDRVPYGYTFGSGTRLTVV.

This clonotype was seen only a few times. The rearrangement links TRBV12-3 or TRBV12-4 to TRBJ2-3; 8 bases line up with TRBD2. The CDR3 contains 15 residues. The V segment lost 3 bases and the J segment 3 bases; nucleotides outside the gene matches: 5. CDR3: CASSFEAGGTDTQYF. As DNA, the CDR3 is TGTGCCAGCAGTTTTGAGGCGGGGGGTACAGATACGCAGTATTTT.

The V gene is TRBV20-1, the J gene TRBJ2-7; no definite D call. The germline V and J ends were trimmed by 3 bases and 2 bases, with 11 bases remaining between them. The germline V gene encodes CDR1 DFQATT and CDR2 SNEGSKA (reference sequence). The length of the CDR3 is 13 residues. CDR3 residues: CSASSGSTYEQYF. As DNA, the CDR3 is TGCAGTGCTAGTTCAGGCAGCACCTACGAGCAGTACTTC.

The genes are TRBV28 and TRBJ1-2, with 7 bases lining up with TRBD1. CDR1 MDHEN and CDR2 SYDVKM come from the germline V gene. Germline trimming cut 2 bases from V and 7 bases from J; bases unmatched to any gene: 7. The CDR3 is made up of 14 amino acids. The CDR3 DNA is TGTGCCAGCAGTTTAGACGGGACAGCAGCTGGCTACACCTTC. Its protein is CASSLDGTAAGYTF.

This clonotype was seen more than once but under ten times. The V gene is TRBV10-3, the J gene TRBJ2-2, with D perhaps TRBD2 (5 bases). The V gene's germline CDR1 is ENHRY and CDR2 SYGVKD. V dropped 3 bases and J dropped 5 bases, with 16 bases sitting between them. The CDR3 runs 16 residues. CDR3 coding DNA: TGTGCCATCAGTGATACTACCCTAGGAGGAACCGGGGAGCTGTTTTTT. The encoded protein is CAISDTTLGGTGELFF.

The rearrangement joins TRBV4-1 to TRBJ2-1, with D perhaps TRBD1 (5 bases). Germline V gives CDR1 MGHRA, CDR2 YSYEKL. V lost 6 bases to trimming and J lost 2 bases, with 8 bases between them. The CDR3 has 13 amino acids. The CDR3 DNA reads TGCGCCAGCAGAGACAGCACCTACAATGAGCAGTTCTTC. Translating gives CASRDSTYNEQFF.

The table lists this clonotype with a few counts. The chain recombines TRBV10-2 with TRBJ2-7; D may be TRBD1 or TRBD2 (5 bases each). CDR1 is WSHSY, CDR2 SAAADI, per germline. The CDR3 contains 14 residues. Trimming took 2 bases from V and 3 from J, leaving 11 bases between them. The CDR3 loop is CASSEGDGLYEQYF. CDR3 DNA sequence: TGCGCCAGCAGTGAGGGGGACGGACTCTACGAGCAGTACTTC.